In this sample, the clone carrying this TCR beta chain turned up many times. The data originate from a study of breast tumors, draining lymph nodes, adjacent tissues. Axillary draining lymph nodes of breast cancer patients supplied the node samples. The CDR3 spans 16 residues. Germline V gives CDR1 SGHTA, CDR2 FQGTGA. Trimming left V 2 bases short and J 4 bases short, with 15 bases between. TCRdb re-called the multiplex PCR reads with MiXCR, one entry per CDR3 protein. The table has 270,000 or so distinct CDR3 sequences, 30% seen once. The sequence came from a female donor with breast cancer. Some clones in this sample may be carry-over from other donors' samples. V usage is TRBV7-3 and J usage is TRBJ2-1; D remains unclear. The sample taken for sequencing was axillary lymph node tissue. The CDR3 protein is CASSLVASQGYNEQFF. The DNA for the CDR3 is TGTGCCAGCAGCTTAGTGGCTAGTCAAGGGTACAATGAGCAGTTCTTC.